This TCR beta chain was obtained from a study of shared clonotypes between healthy human individuals. Across the study: The donor pool was made up of a couple of women and a few men aged 18 to 49.

Naive CD8 cells, CD45RO-negative and positively selected for CCR7, excluded terminally differentiated effector memory CD45RA+ cells. This clone was counted once. Between the trimmed V and J ends, which lost 4 bases and 1 base, there was a span of 7 bases. Germline values: CDR1 SGHNT, CDR2 YENEEA. The CDR3 is made up of 13 amino acids. Only in-frame clones appear in the TCRdb table, and some are missing; sequencing was by immunoSEQ multiplex PCR. The table lists about 2.2 million clones, roughly 93% of them singletons. The clonotype comes from a man younger than 35 in good health. Some clones in this sample may be carry-over from other donors' samples. The sequencing sample was made of naive CD8+ T cells from PBMCs. J is TRBJ1-1 and V is TRBV11-3; D may be TRBD1 (5 bases). CDR3 amino acids: CASSSDKNTEAFF. In DNA, the CDR3 is TGTGCCAGCAGCTCGGACAAGAACACTGAAGCTTTCTTT.